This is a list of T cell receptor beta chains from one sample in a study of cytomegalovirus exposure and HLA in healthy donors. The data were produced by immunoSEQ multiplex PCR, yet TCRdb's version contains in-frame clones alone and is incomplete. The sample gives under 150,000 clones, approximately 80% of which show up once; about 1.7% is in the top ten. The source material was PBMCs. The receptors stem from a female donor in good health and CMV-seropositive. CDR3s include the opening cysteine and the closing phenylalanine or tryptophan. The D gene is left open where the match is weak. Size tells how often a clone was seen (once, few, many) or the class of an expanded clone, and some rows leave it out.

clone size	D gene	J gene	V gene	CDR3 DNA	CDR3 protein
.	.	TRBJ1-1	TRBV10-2	TGCGCCAGCAGTGAGTGGGCCACTGAAGCTTTCTTT	CASSEWATEAFF
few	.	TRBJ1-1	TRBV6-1	TGTGCCAGCAGACAGGAGATGGAGAACACTGAAGCTTTCTTT	CASRQEMENTEAFF
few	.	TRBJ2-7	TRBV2	TGTGCCAGCTCGGGAGACTACTACGAGCAGTACTTC	CASSGDYYEQYF
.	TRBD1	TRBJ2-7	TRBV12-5	TGTGCTAGTGGTTTGTTACCCAAAGACAGGGGAAGAGACGAGCAGTACTTC	CASGLLPKDRGRDEQYF
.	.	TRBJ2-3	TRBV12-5	TGTGCTAGTCAAGAAGTCGGGGATACGCAGTATTTT	CASQEVGDTQYF
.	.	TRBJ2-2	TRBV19	TGTGCCAGTAGGGGAACAGGGTTCGACACCGGGGAGCTGTTTTTT	CASRGTGFDTGELFF
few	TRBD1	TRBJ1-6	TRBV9	TGTGCCAGCAGCGAGGGGGCAACCTATAATTCACCCCTCCACTTT	CASSEGATYNSPLHF
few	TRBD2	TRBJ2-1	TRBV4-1	TGCGCCAGCAGCCCGACTAGCGGGAGGGGCTACAATGAGCAGTTCTTC	CASSPTSGRGYNEQFF
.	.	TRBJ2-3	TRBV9	TGTGCCAGCAGCACAAACCTTCTCCGTAGCACAGATACGCAGTATTTT	CASSTNLLRSTDTQYF
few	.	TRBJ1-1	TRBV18	TGTGCCAGCTCACCACCTCTACAGGGCTTCAACACTGAAGCTTTCTTT	CASSPPLQGFNTEAFF
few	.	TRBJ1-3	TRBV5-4	TGTGCCAGCAGCTTGGCAGGCGCGAGCTCTGGAAACACCATATATTTT	CASSLAGASSGNTIYF
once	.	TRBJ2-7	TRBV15	TGTGCCACCAGCAGGGAGGTCGGTCAGGGGTCGGCCGAGCAGTACTTC	CATSREVGQGSAEQYF
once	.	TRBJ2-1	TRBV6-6	TGTGCCAGCAGTTACTCGAGCTGGGGCGAGCAGTTCTTC	CASSYSSWGEQFF
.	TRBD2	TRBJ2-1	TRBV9	TGTGCCAGCAGCGTGCCGACTAGCGGGAGGGAGGAGTCCTACAATGAGCAGTTCTTC	CASSVPTSGREESYNEQFF
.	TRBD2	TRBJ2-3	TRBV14	TGTGCCAGCAGCCAAGGACTAGCTGGCGATACGCAGTATTTT	CASSQGLAGDTQYF
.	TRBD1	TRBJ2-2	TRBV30	TGTGCCTGGAAGGGGGCCAACACCGGGGAGCTGTTTTTT	CAWKGANTGELFF
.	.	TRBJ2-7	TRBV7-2	TGTGCCAGTGAACTACGGATTAATCACGAGCAGTACTTC	CASELRINHEQYF
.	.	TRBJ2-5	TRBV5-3	TGTGCCAGAAGCTTGGTTTATTCTCTGGCAGGGTCCCGAGAGACCCAGTACTTC	CARSLVYSLAGSRETQYF
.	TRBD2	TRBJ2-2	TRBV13	TGTGCCAGCAGCTTATCCCTAGCGGGAGTTCTCGGGGAGCTGTTTTTT	CASSLSLAGVLGELFF
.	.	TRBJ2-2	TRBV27	TGTGCCAGCAGTCCCACTAGATCCGGGGAGCTGTTTTTT	CASSPTRSGELFF
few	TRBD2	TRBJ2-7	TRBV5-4	TGTGGGACTAGCGGGGGCCCCTCCTCCTACGAGCAGTACTTC	CGTSGGPSSYEQYF
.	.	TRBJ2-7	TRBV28	TGTGCCAGCAGTTCGAGCGGGCTTTACGAGCAGTACTTC	CASSSSGLYEQYF
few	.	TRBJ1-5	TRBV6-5	TGTGCCACCCTACGGGACATGGGGCAGCCCCAGCATTTT	CATLRDMGQPQHF
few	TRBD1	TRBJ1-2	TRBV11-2	TGTGCCAGCAGCTTCAATACAGGGGACTATGGCTACACCTTC	CASSFNTGDYGYTF
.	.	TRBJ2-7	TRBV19	TGTGCCAGTAGTATGGGCAGGGGGGACGAGCAGTACTTC	CASSMGRGDEQYF
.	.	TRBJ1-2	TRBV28	TGTGCCAGCAGACCTACCGGGACAACCTATGGCTACACCTTC	CASRPTGTTYGYTF
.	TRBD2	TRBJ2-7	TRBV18	TGTGCCAGCTCACTAGCGGGAGGATTAAGGGGAAGGGACTACGAGCAGTACTTC	CASSLAGGLRGRDYEQYF
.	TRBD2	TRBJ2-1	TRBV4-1	TGCGCCAGCAGCCAAGAGGGGGACGGGGGGGCCTATGAGCAGTTCTTC	CASSQEGDGGAYEQFF
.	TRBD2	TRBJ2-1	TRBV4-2	TGTGCCAGCAGCCTCCTTCTCCCCGGGACTAGCGGGAGGAATGAGCAGTTCTTC	CASSLLLPGTSGRNEQFF
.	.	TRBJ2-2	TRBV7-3	TGTGCCAGCAGCTTAACGGCAGCCGGGGAGCTGTTTTTT	CASSLTAAGELFF
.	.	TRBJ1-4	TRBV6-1	TGTGCCAGTCTACTTGCAACTAATGAAAAACTGTTTTTT	CASLLATNEKLFF
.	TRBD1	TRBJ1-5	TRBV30	TGTGCCTGGAGCCGGGCAGGGGGCGCCTCGGTTCAGCCCCAGCATTTT	CAWSRAGGASVQPQHF
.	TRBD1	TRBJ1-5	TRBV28	TGTGCCAGCGGGACAGGGGGCTTAAATCAGCCCCAGCATTTT	CASGTGGLNQPQHF
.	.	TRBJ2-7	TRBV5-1	TGCGCCAGCAGCTTGGGGCAGGGCTCCTACGAGCAGTACTTC	CASSLGQGSYEQYF
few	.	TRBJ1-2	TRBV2	TGTGCCAGTACGGACAGCGTGCGAGAGGACTACACCTTC	CASTDSVREDYTF
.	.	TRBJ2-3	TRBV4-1	TGCGCCAGCAGCCAATGGGGGGGCCGAGATACGCAGTATTTT	CASSQWGGRDTQYF
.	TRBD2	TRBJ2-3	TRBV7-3	TGTGCCAGCAGTCTAGGACTAGCGGGAGTAGATACGCAGTATTTT	CASSLGLAGVDTQYF
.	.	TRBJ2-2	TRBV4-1	TGCGCCAGCAGCCAGGCCACTCTCGCGAACACCGGGGAGCTGTTTTTC	CASSQATLANTGELFF
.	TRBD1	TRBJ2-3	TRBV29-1	TGCAGCGTTAAGACAGGGTCGAGCACAGATACGCAGTATTTT	CSVKTGSSTDTQYF
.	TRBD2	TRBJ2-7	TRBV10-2	TGCGCCAGCAGGGGACTAGCGGGAGCCTACGAGCAGTACTTC	CASRGLAGAYEQYF
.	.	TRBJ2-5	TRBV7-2	TGTGCCAGCAGCTCCCAGGCCTCGGGGGTAGAGACCCAGTACTTC	CASSSQASGVETQYF
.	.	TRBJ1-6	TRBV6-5	TGTGCCAGCAGTTCCAAGAGGGGACATAAGAATTCACCCCTCCACTTT	CASSSKRGHKNSPLHF
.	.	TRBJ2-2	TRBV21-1	TGTGCCAGCAGCAGACAGGGAGCGAACACCGGGGAGCTGTTTTTT	CASSRQGANTGELFF
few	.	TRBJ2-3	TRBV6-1	TGTGCCAGCACGAGTAAGCAGTATTTT	CASTSKQYF
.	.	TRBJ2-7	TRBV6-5	TGTGCCAGTCGGGACATAGCGTCCTACGAGCAGTACTTC	CASRDIASYEQYF
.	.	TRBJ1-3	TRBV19	TGTGCCAGTTCGGATAGCCACTCTGGAAACACCATATATTTT	CASSDSHSGNTIYF
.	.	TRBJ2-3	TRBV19	TGTGCCAGTAGTATAAGAGGCGGTACAGATACGCAGTATTTT	CASSIRGGTDTQYF
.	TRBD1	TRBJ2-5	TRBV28	TGTGCCAGCCGTAAAACGGGGACAGGGGGTTGGGAGACCCAGTACTTC	CASRKTGTGGWETQYF
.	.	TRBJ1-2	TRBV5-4	TGTGCCAGCAGCCTTACCTGGGGGGGCCATGGCTACACCTTC	CASSLTWGGHGYTF
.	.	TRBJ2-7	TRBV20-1	TGCAGTGCTAGTCATGGCCGCGAGCAGTACTTC	CSASHGREQYF
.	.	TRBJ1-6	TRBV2	TGTGCCAGCGAGGGAGTCGGAGGGCTTTATAATTCACCCCTCCACTTT	CASEGVGGLYNSPLHF
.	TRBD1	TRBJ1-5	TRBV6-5	TGTGCCAGCTCCCACCGGGACAGGGATCAGCCCCAGCATTTT	CASSHRDRDQPQHF
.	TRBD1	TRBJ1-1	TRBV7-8	TGTGCCAGCAGCTTATCGACAGGGCGGGACACTGAAGCTTTCTTT	CASSLSTGRDTEAFF
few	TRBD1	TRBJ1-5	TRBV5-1	TGCGCCAGCAGCCAACAGGGGAATCAGCCCCAGCATTTT	CASSQQGNQPQHF
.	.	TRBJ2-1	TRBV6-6	TGTGCCAGCAGTAATTCAGGGGGGAACTACAATGAGCAGTTCTTC	CASSNSGGNYNEQFF